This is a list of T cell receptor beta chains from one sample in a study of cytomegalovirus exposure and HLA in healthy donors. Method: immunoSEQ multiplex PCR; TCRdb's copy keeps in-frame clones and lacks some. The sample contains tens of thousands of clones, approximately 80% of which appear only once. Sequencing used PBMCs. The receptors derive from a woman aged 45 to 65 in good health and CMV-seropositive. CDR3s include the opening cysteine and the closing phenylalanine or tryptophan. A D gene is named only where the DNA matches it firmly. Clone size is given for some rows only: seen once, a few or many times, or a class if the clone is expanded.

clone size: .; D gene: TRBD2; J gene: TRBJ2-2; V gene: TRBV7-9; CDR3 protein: CASSETVAGENTGELFF; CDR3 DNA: TGTGCCAGCAGCGAAACGGTAGCGGGGGAGAACACCGGGGAGCTGTTTTTT
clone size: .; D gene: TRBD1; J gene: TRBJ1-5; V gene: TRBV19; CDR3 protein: CASSTRQGYQPQHF; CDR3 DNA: TGTGCCAGTAGTACTAGACAGGGTTATCAGCCCCAGCATTTT
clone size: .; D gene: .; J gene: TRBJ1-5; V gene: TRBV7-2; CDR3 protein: CASSLFRGGNQPQHF; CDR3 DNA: TGTGCCAGCAGCTTATTCAGGGGCGGGAATCAGCCCCAGCATTTT
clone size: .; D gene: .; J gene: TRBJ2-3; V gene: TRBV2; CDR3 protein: CASREGQLTDTQYF; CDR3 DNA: TGTGCCAGCAGGGAGGGACAGTTGACAGATACGCAGTATTTT
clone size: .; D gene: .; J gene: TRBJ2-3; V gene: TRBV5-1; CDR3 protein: CASSLQDTQYF; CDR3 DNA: TGCGCCAGCAGCTTACAAGATACGCAGTATTTT
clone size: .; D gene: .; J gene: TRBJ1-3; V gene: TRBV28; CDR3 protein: CAGGGPNSGNTIYF; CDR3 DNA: TGTGCCGGGGGGGGACCGAACTCTGGAAACACCATATATTTT
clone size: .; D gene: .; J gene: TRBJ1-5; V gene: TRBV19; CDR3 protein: CASSIGRYSNQPQHF; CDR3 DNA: TGTGCCAGTAGTATCGGTCGGTATAGCAATCAGCCCCAGCATTTT
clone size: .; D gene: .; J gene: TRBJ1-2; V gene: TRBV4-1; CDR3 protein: CASSQDEAGLPYGYTF; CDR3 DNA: TGCGCCAGCAGCCAAGATGAGGCAGGGTTACCCTATGGCTACACCTTC
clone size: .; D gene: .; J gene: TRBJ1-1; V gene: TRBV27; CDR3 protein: CASSLVIGVEAFF; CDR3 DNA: TGTGCCAGCAGTTTGGTTATAGGGGTTGAAGCTTTCTTT
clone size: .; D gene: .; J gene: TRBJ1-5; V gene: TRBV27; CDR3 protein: CASSLFRDNQPQHF; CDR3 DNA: TGTGCCAGCAGTTTATTCAGGGATAATCAGCCCCAGCATTTT
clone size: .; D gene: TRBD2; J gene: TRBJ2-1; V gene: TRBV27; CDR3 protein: CASSRLAGGPNEQFF; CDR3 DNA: TGTGCCAGCAGCAGACTAGCGGGGGGGCCGAATGAGCAGTTCTTC
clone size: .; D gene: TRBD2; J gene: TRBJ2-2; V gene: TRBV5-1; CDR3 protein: CASKRTSGRTNTGELFF; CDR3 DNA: TGCGCCAGCAAGAGGACTAGCGGGAGGACGAACACCGGGGAGCTGTTTTTT
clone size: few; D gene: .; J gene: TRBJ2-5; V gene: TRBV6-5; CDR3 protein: CASSSQETQYF; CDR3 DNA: TGTGCCAGCAGTTCACAAGAGACCCAGTACTTC
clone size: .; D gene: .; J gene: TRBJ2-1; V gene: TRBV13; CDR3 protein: CASSPILGLDYNEQFF; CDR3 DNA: TGTGCCAGCAGCCCCATACTAGGCTTGGACTACAATGAGCAGTTCTTC
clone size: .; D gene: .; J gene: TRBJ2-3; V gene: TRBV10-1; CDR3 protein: CASSESQDRTDTQYF; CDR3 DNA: TGCGCCAGCAGTGAGTCACAGGACCGCACAGATACGCAGTATTTT
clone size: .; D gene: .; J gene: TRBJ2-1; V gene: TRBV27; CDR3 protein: CASRELAYNEQFF; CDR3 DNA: TGTGCCAGCAGAGAACTAGCCTACAATGAGCAGTTCTTC
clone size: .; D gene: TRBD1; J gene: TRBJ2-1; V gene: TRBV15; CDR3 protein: CATSSRTGEYNEQFF; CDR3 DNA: TGTGCCACCAGCAGCCGGACAGGGGAGTACAATGAGCAGTTCTTC
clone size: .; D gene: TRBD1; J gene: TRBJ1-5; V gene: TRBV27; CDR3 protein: CASRRTGGMYSNQPQHF; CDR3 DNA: TGTGCCAGCAGACGGACAGGGGGGATGTATAGCAATCAGCCCCAGCATTTT
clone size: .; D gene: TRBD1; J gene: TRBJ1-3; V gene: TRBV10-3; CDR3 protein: CAISEWTGAGNTIYF; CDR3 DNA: TGTGCCATCAGTGAGTGGACAGGGGCTGGAAACACCATATATTTT
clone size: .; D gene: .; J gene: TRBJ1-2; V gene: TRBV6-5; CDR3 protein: CASSYAQPGYGYTF; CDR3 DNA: TGTGCCAGCAGTTATGCTCAGCCGGGGTATGGCTACACCTTC
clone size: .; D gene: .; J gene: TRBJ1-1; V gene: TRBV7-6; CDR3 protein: CASSLISDIRAEAFF; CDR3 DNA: TGTGCCAGCAGCTTAATCTCGGACATCCGCGCTGAAGCTTTCTTT
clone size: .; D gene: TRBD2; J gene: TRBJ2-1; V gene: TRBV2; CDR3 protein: CASTNSGRGSEQFF; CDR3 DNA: TGTGCCAGCACCAATAGCGGGAGGGGGAGTGAGCAGTTCTTC
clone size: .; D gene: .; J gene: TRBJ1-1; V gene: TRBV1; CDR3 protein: CTSSHLFPGQGTEAFF; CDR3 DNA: TGCACCAGCAGCCACCTATTCCCGGGACAGGGTACTGAAGCTTTCTTT
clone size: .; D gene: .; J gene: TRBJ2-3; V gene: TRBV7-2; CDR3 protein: CASSRGGPTDTQYF; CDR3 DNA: TGTGCCAGCAGCCGCGGGGGCCCGACAGATACGCAGTATTTT
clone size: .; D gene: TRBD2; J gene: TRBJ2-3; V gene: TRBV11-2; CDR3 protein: CASRPTSGVDTDTQYF; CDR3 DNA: TGTGCCAGCAGGCCGACTAGCGGGGTTGACACAGATACGCAGTATTTT